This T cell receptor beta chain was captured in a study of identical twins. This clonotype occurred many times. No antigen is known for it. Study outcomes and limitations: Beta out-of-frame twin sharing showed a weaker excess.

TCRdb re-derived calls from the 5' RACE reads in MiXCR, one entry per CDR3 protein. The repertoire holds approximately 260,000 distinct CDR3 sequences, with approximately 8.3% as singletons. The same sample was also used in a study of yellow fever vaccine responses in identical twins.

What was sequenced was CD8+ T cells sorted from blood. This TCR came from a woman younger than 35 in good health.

CDR3 protein: CASSSENTGELFF. The CDR3 nucleotides are TGTGCCAGCAGCTCTGAGAACACCGGGGAGCTGTTTTTT. V and J are TRBV7-9 and TRBJ2-2; D remains unclear. CDR3 length equals 13 residues. Germline lookup yields CDR1 SEHNR and CDR2 FQNEAQ (reference sequence). Trimming removed 4 bases at V and 1 base at J, with 4 bases between.